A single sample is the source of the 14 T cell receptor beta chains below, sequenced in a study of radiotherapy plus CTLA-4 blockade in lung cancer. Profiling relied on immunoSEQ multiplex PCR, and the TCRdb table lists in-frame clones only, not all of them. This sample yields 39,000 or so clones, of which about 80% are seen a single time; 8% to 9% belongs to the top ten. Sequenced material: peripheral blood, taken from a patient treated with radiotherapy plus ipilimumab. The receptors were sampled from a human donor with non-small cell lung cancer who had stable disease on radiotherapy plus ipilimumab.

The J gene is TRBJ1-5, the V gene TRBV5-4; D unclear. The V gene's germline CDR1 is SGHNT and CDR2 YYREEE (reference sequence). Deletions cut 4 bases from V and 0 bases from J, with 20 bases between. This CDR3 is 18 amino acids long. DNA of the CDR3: TGTGCCAGCAGCCCTCACGGAGGGCGGGTGTATAGCAATCAGCCCCAGCATTTT. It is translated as CASSPHGGRVYSNQPQHF. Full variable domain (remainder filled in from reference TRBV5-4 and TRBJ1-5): ETGVTQSPTHLIKTRGQQVTLRCSSQSGHNTVSWYQQALGQGPQFIFQYYREEENGRGNFPPRFSGLQFPNYSSELNVNALELDDSALYLCASSPHGGRVYSNQPQHFGDGTRLSIL.

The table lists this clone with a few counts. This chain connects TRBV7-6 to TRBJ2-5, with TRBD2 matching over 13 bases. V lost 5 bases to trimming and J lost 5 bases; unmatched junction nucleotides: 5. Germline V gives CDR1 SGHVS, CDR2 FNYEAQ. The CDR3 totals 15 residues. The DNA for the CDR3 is TGTGCCAGCAGCGAGACTAGCGGGGGGTTTGAGACCCAGTACTTC. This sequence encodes CASSETSGGFETQYF. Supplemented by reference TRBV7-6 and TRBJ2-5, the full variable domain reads GAGVSQSPRYKVTKRGQDVALRCDPISGHVSLYWYRQALGQGPEFLTYFNYEAQQDKSGLPNDRFSAERPEGSISTLTIQRTEQRDSAMYRCASSETSGGFETQYFGPGTRLLVL.

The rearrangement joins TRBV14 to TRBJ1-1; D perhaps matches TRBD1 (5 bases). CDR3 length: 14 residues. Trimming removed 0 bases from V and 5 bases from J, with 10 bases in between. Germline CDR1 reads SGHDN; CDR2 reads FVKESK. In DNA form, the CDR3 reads TGTGCCAGCAGCCAAGATTCGGGGGTGACTGAAGCTTTCTTT. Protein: CASSQDSGVTEAFF.

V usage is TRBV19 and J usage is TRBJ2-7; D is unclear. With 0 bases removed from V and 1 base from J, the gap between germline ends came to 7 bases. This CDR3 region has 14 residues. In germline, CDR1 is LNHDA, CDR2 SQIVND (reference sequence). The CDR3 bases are TGTGCCAGTAGTATAGACGGATGGTCCTACGAGCAGTACTTC. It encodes CASSIDGWSYEQYF.

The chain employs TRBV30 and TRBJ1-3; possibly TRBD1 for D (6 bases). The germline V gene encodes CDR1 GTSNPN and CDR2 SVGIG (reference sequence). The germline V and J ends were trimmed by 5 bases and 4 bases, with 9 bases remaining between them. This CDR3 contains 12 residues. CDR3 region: CAWETGGNTIYF. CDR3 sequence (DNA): TGTGCCTGGGAGACAGGAGGAAACACCATATATTTT.

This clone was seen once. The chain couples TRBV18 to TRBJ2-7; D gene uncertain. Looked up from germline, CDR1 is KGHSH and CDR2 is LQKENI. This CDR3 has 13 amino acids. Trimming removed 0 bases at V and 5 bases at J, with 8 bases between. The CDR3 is CASSPPTDHEQYF. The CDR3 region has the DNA TGTGCCAGCTCACCACCAACAGACCACGAGCAGTACTTC.

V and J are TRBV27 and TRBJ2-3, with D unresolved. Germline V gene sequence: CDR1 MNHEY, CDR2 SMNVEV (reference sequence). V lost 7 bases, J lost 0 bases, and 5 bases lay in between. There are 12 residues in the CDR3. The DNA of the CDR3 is TGTGCCAGCACCCATAGCACAGATACGCAGTATTTT. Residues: CASTHSTDTQYF.

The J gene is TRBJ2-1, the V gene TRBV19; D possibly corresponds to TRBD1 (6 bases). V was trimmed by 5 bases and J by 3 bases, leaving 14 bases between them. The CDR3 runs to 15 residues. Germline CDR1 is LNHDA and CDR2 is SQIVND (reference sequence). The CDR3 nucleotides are TGTGCCAGTAGTCCTGGACAGCCTTACTACAATGAGCAGTTCTTC. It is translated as CASSPGQPYYNEQFF.

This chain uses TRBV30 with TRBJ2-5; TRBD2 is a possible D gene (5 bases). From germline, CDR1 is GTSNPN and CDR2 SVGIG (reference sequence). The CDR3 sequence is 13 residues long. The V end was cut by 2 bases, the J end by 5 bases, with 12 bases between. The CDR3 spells CAWSRRTRETQYF. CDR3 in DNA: TGTGCCTGGAGTCGGAGGACCCGGGAGACCCAGTACTTC.

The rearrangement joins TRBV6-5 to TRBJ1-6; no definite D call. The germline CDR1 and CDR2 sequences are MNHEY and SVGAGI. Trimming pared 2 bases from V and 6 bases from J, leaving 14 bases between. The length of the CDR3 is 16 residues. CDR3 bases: TGTGCCAGCAGTTACAATCGGCCGGGCATTAATTCACCCCTCCACTTT. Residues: CASSYNRPGINSPLHF.

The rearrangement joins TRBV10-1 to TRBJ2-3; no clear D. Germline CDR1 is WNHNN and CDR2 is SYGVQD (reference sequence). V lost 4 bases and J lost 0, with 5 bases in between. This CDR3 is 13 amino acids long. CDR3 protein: CASSAGSTDTQYF. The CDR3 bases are TGCGCCAGCAGTGCCGGGAGCACAGATACGCAGTATTTT.

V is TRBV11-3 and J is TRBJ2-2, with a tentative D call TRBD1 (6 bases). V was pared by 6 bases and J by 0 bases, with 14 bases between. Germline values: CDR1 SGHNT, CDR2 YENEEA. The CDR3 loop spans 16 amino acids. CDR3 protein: CASRERSGANTGELFF. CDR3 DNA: TGTGCCAGCAGGGAGAGATCAGGGGCGAACACCGGGGAGCTGTTTTTT.

CDR3 nucleotides: TGTGCCAGCAGTGGAACAGGGTATGGCTACACCTTC. Its translation is CASSGTGYGYTF. The chain links TRBV2 to TRBJ1-2; D is perhaps TRBD1 (6 bases). Per germline, CDR1 SNHLY and CDR2 FYNNEI. The V and J ends lost 4 bases and 5 bases respectively, with 8 bases between them. The CDR3 covers 12 residues.

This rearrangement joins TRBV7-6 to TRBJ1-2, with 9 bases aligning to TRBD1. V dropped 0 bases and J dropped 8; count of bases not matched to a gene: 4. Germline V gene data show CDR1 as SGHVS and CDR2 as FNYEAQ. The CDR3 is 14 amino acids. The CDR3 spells CASSLALQGAGYTF. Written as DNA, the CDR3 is TGTGCCAGCAGCTTAGCACTACAGGGGGCCGGCTACACCTTC.